These T cell receptor beta chains were read from a single sample in a study of blood T cell repertoires in COVID-19. Only in-frame clones appear in the TCRdb table, and some are missing; sequencing was by immunoSEQ multiplex PCR. The sample records tens of thousands of clones, approximately 85% being singletons. The sequencing sample was made of peripheral blood. The receptors were sampled from a human donor in a cohort sampled during active COVID-19. Both conserved end residues are trimmed from each CDR3. D genes are given only for firm matches.

D: -; V: TRBV4-2; J: TRBJ1-1; CDR3: ASSQIGRDPEAF
D: TRBD1; V: TRBV12-3/TRBV12-4; J: TRBJ1-2; CDR3: ASSLGTGVLT
D: TRBD1; V: TRBV7-6; J: TRBJ1-2; CDR3: ASSPGQGENYGYT
D: -; V: TRBV3-1/TRBV3-2; J: TRBJ2-5; CDR3: ASSQEVLRWETQY
D: -; V: TRBV4-1; J: TRBJ2-3; CDR3: ASSPERALDTQY
D: -; V: TRBV11-2; J: TRBJ1-1; CDR3: ASSLGIQGPEAF
D: TRBD2; V: TRBV7-8; J: TRBJ2-7; CDR3: ASSFGLAGPSYEQY
D: -; V: TRBV7-2; J: TRBJ2-3; CDR3: ASSLEEGGPVVTDTQY
D: TRBD1; V: TRBV7-3; J: TRBJ2-5; CDR3: ASSLLGQGAETQY
D: TRBD1; V: TRBV19; J: TRBJ1-1; CDR3: ASSEGDREEAF
D: TRBD1; V: TRBV19; J: TRBJ1-5; CDR3: ASSARQGQSQPQH
D: TRBD2; V: TRBV7-8; J: TRBJ2-3; CDR3: ASSLGLAASTDTQY
D: -; V: TRBV5-4; J: TRBJ1-6; CDR3: ASSPGGGPYNSPLH
D: -; V: TRBV27; J: TRBJ1-6; CDR3: ASSFDERNSPLH
D: -; V: TRBV5-1; J: TRBJ1-1; CDR3: ASSPTGNTEAF
D: -; V: TRBV2; J: TRBJ1-1; CDR3: ASSYLLEEAEAF
D: -; V: TRBV18; J: TRBJ2-1; CDR3: ASSPLQGSYNEQF
D: TRBD2; V: TRBV4-1; J: TRBJ2-1; CDR3: ASSQETSGYNEQF
D: -; V: TRBV19; J: TRBJ1-1; CDR3: ASSIGGGADTEAF
D: TRBD1; V: TRBV7-3; J: TRBJ1-1; CDR3: ASSVNRGGEAF
D: TRBD1; V: TRBV28; J: TRBJ2-5; CDR3: ASSLPGTGGVGETQY
D: -; V: TRBV6-2/TRBV6-3; J: TRBJ2-3; CDR3: ASSSWTLTDTQY
D: -; V: TRBV4-1; J: TRBJ1-2; CDR3: ASSQDGARDTGMGYT
D: -; V: TRBV5-6; J: TRBJ1-5; CDR3: ASSLRGPGNQPQH
D: -; V: TRBV12-1; J: TRBJ2-1; CDR3: ASSFAPVGPPTFYEQF
D: -; V: TRBV4-1; J: TRBJ2-1; CDR3: ASSQAEMRGNYNEQF
D: -; V: TRBV5-1; J: TRBJ2-5; CDR3: ASSFQGDFKETQY
D: -; V: TRBV19; J: TRBJ2-7; CDR3: ASSIGGGIDYEQY
D: TRBD2; V: TRBV18; J: TRBJ2-3; CDR3: ASSPQQGLATDTQY
D: -; V: TRBV3-1/TRBV3-2; J: TRBJ2-3; CDR3: ASSARGTETDTQY
D: -; V: TRBV6-5; J: TRBJ2-2; CDR3: ASSSDSNTGELF
D: -; V: TRBV4-1; J: TRBJ2-6; CDR3: ASSRPWAGGANVLT
D: TRBD1; V: TRBV19; J: TRBJ1-1; CDR3: ASSEKQGGTF
D: -; V: TRBV6-6; J: TRBJ1-6; CDR3: ASSYSTGSNSPLH
D: TRBD1; V: TRBV12-5; J: TRBJ1-3; CDR3: ASGPAGTAINTIY
D: -; V: TRBV5-1; J: TRBJ2-3; CDR3: ASKSQRHTDTQY
D: -; V: TRBV10-3; J: TRBJ2-5; CDR3: AINEPGEETQY
D: TRBD1; V: TRBV28; J: TRBJ2-3; CDR3: ASSLAGTGFSTDTQY
D: -; V: TRBV14; J: TRBJ2-3; CDR3: ASSLHTSNTDTQY
D: -; V: TRBV27; J: TRBJ1-6; CDR3: ASSLHSGPSYNSPLH
D: TRBD2; V: TRBV14; J: TRBJ2-1; CDR3: ASSQGSTSGPDNEQF
D: TRBD2; V: TRBV3-1/TRBV3-2; J: TRBJ2-3; CDR3: ASSQGLAVGTDTQY